What follows are 6 T cell receptor beta chains derived from one specimen sequenced in a study of T cells in Graves' hyperthyroidism and ophthalmopathy (dated by TCRdb to about 2019). Library prep was done by multiplex PCR. TCRdb shows the sequencer as Illumina HiSeq 2000. TCR beta CDR3 regions were amplified from RNA transcripts. For the first round of RT-PCR on the TCR CDR3, the HTBI primer set was used together with the Qiagen OneStep RT-PCR kit. The public sequencing data were trimmed at Q25 with fastp and processed into clonotypes with MiXCR by TCRdb, which kept only in-frame beta chains. Duplicate CDR3 protein sequences are folded into a single record with the most common DNA and genes. In all, the sample holds some 200,000 distinct CDR3 sequences, and 17% of those were seen once. Of the sample, roughly 53% falls within the top ten clones. Input material: blood. These receptors were collected from a man in his forties or fifties with Graves' hyperthyroidism.

This clonotype was counted at least ten times. This chain uses TRBV28 with TRBJ2-6, with unresolved D. The CDR3 is 15 amino acids. Trimming left V 9 bases short and J 0 bases short, with 12 bases between. Germline assignment: CDR1 MDHEN and CDR2 SYDVKM. The DNA for the CDR3 is TGTGCCAGTACGAAATCCCTCTCTGGGGCCAACGTCCTGACTTTC. Translation: CASTKSLSGANVLTF.

Many counts were recorded for this clonotype. The V and J genes are TRBV7-9 and TRBJ2-7; 8 nucleotides match TRBD2. Germline CDR1 and CDR2: SEHNR and FQNEAQ (reference sequence). The trim removed 6 bases at V and 5 bases at J, leaving 6 bases unmatched. The CDR3 has 13 amino acids. CDR3 amino acids: CASSPGGDHEQYF. The CDR3 bases are TGTGCCAGCAGTCCCGGGGGGGACCACGAGCAGTACTTC.

This clonotype was detected ten times or more. V and J are TRBV28 and TRBJ1-1; 8 bases fit TRBD1. Germline values: CDR1 MDHEN, CDR2 SYDVKM. The trim removed 3 bases at V and 10 bases at J, leaving 7 bases unmatched. This CDR3 spans 13 amino acids. Written as DNA, the CDR3 is TGTGCCAGCAGTTTCGTACAGGGGGGGGGAGCTTTCTTT. This gives the protein CASSFVQGGGAFF.

At least ten counts were recorded for this clonotype. V is TRBV7-8 and J is TRBJ2-7; D unclear. Germline V CDR1 and CDR2: SGHVS, FQNEAQ. This CDR3 has 14 amino acids. Trimming took 5 bases from V and 5 from J, leaving 16 bases between them. DNA of the CDR3: TGTGCCAGCAGCCCCACGGACCGAAAACACGAGCAGTACTTC. Translating gives CASSPTDRKHEQYF.

This clonotype was seen many times. V and J are TRBV28 and TRBJ2-7; 7 nucleotides align to TRBD2. The J segment lost 4 bases and the V segment lost 5 bases, leaving 8 bases of the junction unmatched. CDR1 and CDR2 from the germline V gene are MDHEN and SYDVKM. The CDR3 extends over 14 amino acids. The CDR3, as DNA: TGTGCCAGCAGTCCCACTAGCGAAAGATACGAGCAGTACTTC. Its protein is CASSPTSERYEQYF.

This clonotype was observed many times. V and J are TRBV2 and TRBJ1-5; 9 bases align to TRBD1. Looked up from germline, CDR1 is SNHLY and CDR2 is FYNNEI. V lost 8 bases and J lost 6; bases outside the gene matches: 8. The CDR3 has 14 amino acids. CDR3 in amino acids: CASRRQGGSQPQHF. CDR3 DNA sequence: TGTGCCAGCCGGAGACAGGGGGGGAGTCAGCCCCAGCATTTT.